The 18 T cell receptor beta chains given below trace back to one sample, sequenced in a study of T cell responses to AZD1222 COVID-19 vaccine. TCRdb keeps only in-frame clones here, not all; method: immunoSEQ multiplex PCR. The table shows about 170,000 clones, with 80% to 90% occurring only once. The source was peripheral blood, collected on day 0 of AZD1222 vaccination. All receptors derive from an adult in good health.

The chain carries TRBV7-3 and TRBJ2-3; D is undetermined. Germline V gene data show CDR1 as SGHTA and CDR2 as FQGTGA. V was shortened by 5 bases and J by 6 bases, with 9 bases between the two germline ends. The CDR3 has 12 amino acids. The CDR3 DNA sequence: TGTGCCAGCAGCCATAGGACCGATACGCAGTATTTT. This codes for CASSHRTDTQYF.

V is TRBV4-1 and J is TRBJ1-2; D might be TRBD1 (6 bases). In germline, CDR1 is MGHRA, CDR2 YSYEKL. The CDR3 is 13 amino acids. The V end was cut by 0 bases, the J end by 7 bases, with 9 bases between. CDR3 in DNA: TGCGCCAGCAGCCAAGATAAGACAGGTGGCTACACCTTC. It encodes CASSQDKTGGYTF.

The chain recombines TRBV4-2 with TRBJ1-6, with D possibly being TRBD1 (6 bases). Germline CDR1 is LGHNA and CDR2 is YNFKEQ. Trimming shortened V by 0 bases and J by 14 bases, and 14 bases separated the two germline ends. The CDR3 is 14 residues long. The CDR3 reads CASSQELGGETLHF. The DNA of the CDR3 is TGTGCCAGCAGCCAAGAACTAGGGGGAGAAACCCTCCACTTT.

The CDR3 region is CASSPLALGTDTQYF. DNA of the CDR3: TGTGCCAGCTCTCCTTTGGCCTTGGGCACAGATACGCAGTATTTT. J is TRBJ2-3 and V is TRBV18; D unclear. The CDR3 runs 15 residues. Trimming left V 6 bases short and J 1 base short, with 14 bases between. Per the germline V gene, CDR1 is KGHSH and CDR2 is LQKENI.

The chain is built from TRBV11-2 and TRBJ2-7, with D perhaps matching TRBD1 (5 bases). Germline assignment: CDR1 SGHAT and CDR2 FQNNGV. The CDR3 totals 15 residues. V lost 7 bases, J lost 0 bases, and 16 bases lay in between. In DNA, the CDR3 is TGTGCCAGCACCCCCAGTAGGGGCCTCTCCTACGAGCAGTACTTC. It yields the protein CASTPSRGLSYEQYF.

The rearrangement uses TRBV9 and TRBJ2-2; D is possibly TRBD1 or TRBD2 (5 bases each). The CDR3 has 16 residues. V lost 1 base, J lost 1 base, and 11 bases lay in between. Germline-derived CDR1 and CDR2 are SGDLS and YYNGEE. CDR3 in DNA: TGTGCCAGCAGCGTAATGAGGGACCTGAACACCGGGGAGCTGTTTTTT. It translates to CASSVMRDLNTGELFF.

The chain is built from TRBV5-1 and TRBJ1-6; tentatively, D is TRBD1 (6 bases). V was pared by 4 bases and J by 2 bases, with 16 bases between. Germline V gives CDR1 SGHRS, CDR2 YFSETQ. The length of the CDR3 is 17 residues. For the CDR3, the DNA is TGCGCCAGCAGCCTAGTACCAGGGGTCGCCTATAATTCACCCCTCCACTTT. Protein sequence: CASSLVPGVAYNSPLHF.

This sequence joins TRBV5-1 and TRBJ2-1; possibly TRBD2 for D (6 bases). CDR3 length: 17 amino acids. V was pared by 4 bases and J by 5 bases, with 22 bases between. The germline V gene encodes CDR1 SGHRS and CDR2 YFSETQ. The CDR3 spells CASSHLGGTVDNNEQFF. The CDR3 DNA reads TGCGCCAGCAGCCACTTAGGCGGGACGGTGGATAACAATGAGCAGTTCTTC.

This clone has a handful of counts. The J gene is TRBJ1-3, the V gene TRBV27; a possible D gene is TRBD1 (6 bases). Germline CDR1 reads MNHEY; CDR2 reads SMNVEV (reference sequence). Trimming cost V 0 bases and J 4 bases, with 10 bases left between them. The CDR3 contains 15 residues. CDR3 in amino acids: CASSLSQGVGNTIYF. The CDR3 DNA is TGTGCCAGCAGTTTATCACAGGGTGTCGGAAACACCATATATTTT.

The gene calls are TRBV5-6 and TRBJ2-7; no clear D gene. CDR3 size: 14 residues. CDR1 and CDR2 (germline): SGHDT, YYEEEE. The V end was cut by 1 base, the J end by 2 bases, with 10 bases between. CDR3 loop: CASSLFGNAYEQYF. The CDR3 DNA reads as TGTGCCAGCAGCTTGTTCGGAAATGCCTACGAGCAGTACTTC.

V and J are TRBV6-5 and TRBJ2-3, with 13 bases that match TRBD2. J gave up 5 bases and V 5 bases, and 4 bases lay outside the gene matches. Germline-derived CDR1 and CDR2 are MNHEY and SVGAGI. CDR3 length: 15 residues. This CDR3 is CASSTSGGALDTQYF. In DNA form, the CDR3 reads TGTGCCAGCAGTACTAGCGGGGGGGCCCTAGATACGCAGTATTTT.

The CDR3 protein is CASSSGTGKAGELFF. The CDR3 region has the DNA TGTGCCAGCAGCTCCGGGACAGGGAAGGCCGGGGAGCTGTTTTTT. The chain employs TRBV7-2 and TRBJ2-2, with 9 bases lining up with TRBD1. Germline assignment: CDR1 SGHTA and CDR2 FQGNSA. The CDR3 extends over 15 amino acids. Germline trimming cut 4 bases from V and 6 bases from J; bases unmatched to any gene: 6.

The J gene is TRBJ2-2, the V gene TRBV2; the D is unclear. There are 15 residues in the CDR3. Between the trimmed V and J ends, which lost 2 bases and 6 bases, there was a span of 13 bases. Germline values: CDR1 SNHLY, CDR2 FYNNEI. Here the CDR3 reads CASSETLALSGELFF. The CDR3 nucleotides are TGTGCCAGCAGTGAAACCCTTGCTCTATCCGGGGAGCTGTTTTTT.

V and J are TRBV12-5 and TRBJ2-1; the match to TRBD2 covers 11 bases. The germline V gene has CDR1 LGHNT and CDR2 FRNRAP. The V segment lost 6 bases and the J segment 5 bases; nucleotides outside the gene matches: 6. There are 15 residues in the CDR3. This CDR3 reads CASGHSGGAHNEQFF. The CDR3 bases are TGTGCTAGTGGCCATAGCGGGGGGGCCCACAATGAGCAGTTCTTC.

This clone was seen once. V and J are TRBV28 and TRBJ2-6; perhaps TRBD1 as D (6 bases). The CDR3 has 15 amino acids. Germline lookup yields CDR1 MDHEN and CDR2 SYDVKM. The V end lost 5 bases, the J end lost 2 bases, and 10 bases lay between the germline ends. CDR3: CASSAYRAGANVLTF. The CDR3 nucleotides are TGTGCCAGCAGTGCCTACAGGGCTGGGGCCAACGTCCTGACTTTC.

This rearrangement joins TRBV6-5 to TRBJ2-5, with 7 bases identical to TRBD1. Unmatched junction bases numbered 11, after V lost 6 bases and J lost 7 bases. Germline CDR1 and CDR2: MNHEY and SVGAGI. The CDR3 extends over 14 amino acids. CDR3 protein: CASRFGQASGTQYF. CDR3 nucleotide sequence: TGTGCCAGCAGGTTCGGACAGGCCTCCGGGACCCAGTACTTC.

This CDR3 is CATSRDRQGYGYTF. CDR3 coding DNA: TGTGCCACCAGCAGAGATAGACAGGGCTATGGCTACACCTTC. The rearrangement uses TRBV15 and TRBJ1-2; 7 bases map to TRBD1. The CDR3 has 14 residues. Germline CDR1 and CDR2: LNHNV and YYDKDF (reference sequence). V shed 0 bases and J 4 bases; nucleotides not matched to a gene: 2.

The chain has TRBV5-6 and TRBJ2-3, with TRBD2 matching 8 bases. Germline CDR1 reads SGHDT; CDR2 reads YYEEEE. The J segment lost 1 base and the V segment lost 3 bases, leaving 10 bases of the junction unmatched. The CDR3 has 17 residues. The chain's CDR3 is CASSYWIGGVRTDTQYF. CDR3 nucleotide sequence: TGTGCCAGCAGCTATTGGATCGGGGGGGTCCGCACAGATACGCAGTATTTT.